What follows is one T cell receptor beta chain and its context. The antigen this receptor binds is unknown. Per-base quality was not reported, and no clone a single base away is much larger than it. The receptor library was made with the immunoSEQ multiplex PCR assay. The multiplex PCR relied on a mix of 60 forward primers for TCR Vbeta segments and 13 reverse primers for TCR Jbeta segments. The CDR3 region of rearranged TCR beta genes was amplified from genomic DNA by a multiplex PCR assay. The Illumina HiSeq System was used to sequence the amplified TCR beta libraries as 87-base-pair reads. The authors' analysis ran thus. In a later analysis, about 80 million unique TCR beta chains were counted across the 500 to 850 repertoires, and about 9.9 million of these chains were shared by at least two donors. Raw reads were error-corrected and collapsed into unique sequences by a nearest-neighbor algorithm in which closely related sequences were merged to remove PCR and sequencing errors. CDR3 sequences were aligned to IMGT reference sequences to assign V, D and J gene segments. For a sequence to be retained, at least a six-nucleotide match to both a V gene segment and a J gene segment was required. Rearrangements were classified as productive when the CDR3 lacked stop codons and remained in frame with V and J, and all other rearrangements were classified as non-productive. CDR3 was defined by IMGT convention, running from the second conserved V-encoded cysteine to the conserved J-encoded phenylalanine. The earlier analysis of 587 of the donors excluded sequences that lacked an unambiguous match to a single V gene segment. An earlier analysis of 587 of the donors called V segments functional above 56.7% productive rearrangements and segregating when the between-donor standard deviation exceeded 5%. A statistical classification framework was built to diagnose cytomegalovirus status from the catalog of TCR beta chain sequences. V and J gene assignment, in a later analysis, came from comparing TCR nucleotide sequences with IMGT/GENE-DB human TR gene sequences. The TCRdist pipeline was used in a later analysis to assign CDR3 sequences and most-parsimonious VDJ recombination scenarios. In a later analysis, each TCR beta chain was defined by its CDR3 amino acid sequence together with its V-gene family, and reads without a unique V-gene family were excluded. As a way to deal with suspected cross-contamination and a sequencing artifact, a later analysis dropped nearly 600 nucleotide sequences that were highly shared and had low generation probability. In a later analysis, a clonal expansion index was calculated for each public chain from normalized within-repertoire ranks of inferred template counts. In a later analysis, generation probabilities were computed using a VDJ recombination model fitted to out-of-frame rearrangements, and the results were checked against IGoR. A later analysis scored TCR-TCR, TCR-HLA and TCR-CMV co-occurrence with hypergeometric tests, applying a repertoire-size bias correction to TCR pairs. In a later analysis, false discovery rates were estimated by permuting HLA or CMV assignments 20 times. In a later analysis, co-occurring TCRs were grouped using DBSCAN, and TCRdist sequence similarity was added for clustering within HLA-allele-positive subsets. For co-occurrence clustering, repertoires with fewer than 30,000 or more than 120,000 public chains were excluded, along with 5 or 6 repertoires with anomalous nucleotide sharing. The table comes from immuneACCESS by way of TCRdb, which keeps in-frame sequences with V and J called. Part of the clones is missing from these tables; in studies checked, under half for an unresolved V gene and the rest for unknown reasons. V and J calls and clone size are given by that table; D and trimming were obtained from the DNA. This sample is represented by approximately 97,000 clones; about three quarters of them were singletons. Approximately 3.5% of the sample is in the top ten clones.

The data were obtained in a study of cytomegalovirus exposure and HLA in healthy donors (dated by TCRdb to the late 2010s). Background for the entire study: In an earlier analysis of some 610 of the donors, approximately 260 Gb of sequence data and some 100 million unique TCR beta sequences from about 179 million T cells were reported. An early release covering more than 500 HLA-typed donors comprised about 320 gigabases of sequencing data and roughly 85 million unique TCR sequences. Of the roughly 410 genotyped donors, less than 90% were placed in the genetic ancestry cluster associated with self-reported Caucasian donors. The study was designed to test whether signatures of past pathogen exposure could be identified by cataloging public T cell receptors. Using immunosequencing, the study profiled T cell repertoires from 640 or so subjects and related those repertoires to cytomegalovirus serostatus. Along with the roughly 710-subject first cohort, a separate validation cohort of around 110 different subjects was used. The study combined high-throughput TCR immunosequencing, statistical association of individual TCRs with disease status, and machine learning to predict cytomegalovirus infection status. A later analysis re-analyzed previously published TCR beta repertoires from 666 donors and added high-resolution HLA genotyping to study TCR occurrence patterns. Rather than using new phenotypic data, the later analysis identified candidate immune exposures from TCR beta sequences and from how often those sequences occurred across donors. To decide whether each TCR beta V gene segment behaved as functional or pseudogenic, an earlier analysis of approximately 590 of the donors relied on high-throughput TCR beta sequencing. Donor age, sex, ethnicity and CMV serostatus were compiled together with the repertoire data. A later genetic analysis took genome-wide SNP genotypes for 398 of the 666 donors and used that subset as a discovery cohort. All discovery cohort repertoires had been generated using a single sequencing platform. HLA typing covered class I and class II loci at four-digit resolution. Typing coverage varied by locus: roughly 629-640 donors for A, B, C, DRB1 and DQB1; more than 500 for DQA1; approximately 610 for DPA1; 450 to 480 for DPB1. Four or five DR-DQ haplotypes were treated as single units for association and clustering because of strong linkage in the cohort. Among 350 to 400 genotyped donors of the cohort, an average of around 240,000 unique TCR beta nucleotide sequences were sequenced per donor, about a sixth of them non-productive.

The paper's findings and limits, for the study overall: In a later analysis, the rate of TCR association differed among HLA loci, with DRB1 alleles having the most associated TCRs and HLA-C alleles having the fewest. Broadly in line with IMGT annotations, most TCR beta V segments showed up in productive rearrangements about 87% or about 30% of the time in an earlier analysis of 587 of the donors. In this cohort, only TCR beta chains were sequenced, and detectable features were limited by the absence of alpha or paired-chain data. Because counts were too low, about 15 rarely observed V segments, including chromosome 9 orphons, were left out of the earlier analysis of 500 to 650 of the donors. Sequencing depth was assumed to be roughly uniform across donors in the presence/absence analyses, though that assumption may not hold. A later analysis reported that several top co-occurrence clusters appeared linked to parvovirus B19, influenza, CMV and Epstein-Barr virus. A further reported finding was that TCR beta sequences accurately predicted the HLA-A and HLA-B alleles for most subjects in the first cohort. In a later analysis, most CMV-associated TCR beta chains were found to appear HLA-restricted, with HLA associations seemingly driven largely by CMV exposure. For the cohort, immune exposure information was limited to CMV serostatus. Because HLA typing was missing for some donors at each locus, association tests included only the typed subset. An association between a missense DCLRE1C variant and V-gene and J-gene trimming of TCR beta chains was found in a later genetic analysis and replicated in an independent cohort. According to the authors, the approach could potentially be generalized to other disease states and immunological phenotypes. Linkage disequilibrium might explain the correlated functional status among segregating V segments, but an unknown experimental factor could not be excluded. When HLA alleles, especially DR and DQ, strongly co-occurred, attributing TCR associations to individual alleles was difficult. A few of the identified cytomegalovirus-associated TCR beta chains were confirmed in vitro to be specific for cytomegalovirus antigens. Specific HLA alleles were associated with over 15,000 TCR beta sequences at a false discovery rate of 0.05 in a later analysis. A later analysis found that HLA-associated TCR beta chains were more clonally expanded and had lower generation probabilities than equally common non-associated chains. While some public TCRs were present in many individuals, most TCR sequences turned up only very rarely across donors. The study gave a list of about 150 TCR beta chains associated with cytomegalovirus. The sequencing pipeline was judged likely to have produced a cluster of highly shared sequence variants as a technical artifact. In both the original and validation cohorts, the classifier was reported to diagnose cytomegalovirus status with high specificity and sensitivity. A later genetic analysis reported fewer N-insertions in productive TCRs among donors in an Asian-associated ancestry cluster than the roughly 700-donor mean.

The cohort consisted of 670 or so healthy bone marrow donors. Cohort members were all nominally healthy when sampled, although unrecorded immune exposures were likely present. The donor was CMV seronegative and belonged to the group of more than 300 seronegative cohort members. A peripheral blood sample was collected from each donor, and TCR beta sequencing was performed on peripheral blood mononuclear cells. The Qiagen DNeasy Blood Extraction Kit was used to extract genomic DNA from the blood cell samples. The clonotype was recovered from a man aged 35-49 years in good health and CMV-seronegative. Sequencing was done on a sample of PBMCs.

CDR3 region: CASRLGTGGAKYEQYF. The DNA sequence is as follows: TGTGCAAGTCGCTTAGGGACAGGAGGAGCTAAATACGAGCAGTACTTC. The chain is assembled from TRBV12-2 and TRBJ2-7; no DNA check was done on the table's D call, TRBD1. TRBV12-2 is classified as a pseudogene. The CDR3, from cysteine to phenylalanine, totals 16 residues. The only DNA kept is the CDR3, 48 bases in frame from the first base.